These 22 T cell receptor beta chains were sequenced from one sample in a study of T cell responses to AZD1222 COVID-19 vaccine. This table comes from immunoSEQ multiplex PCR, and its TCRdb copy is limited to in-frame clones, with some not included. The data show about 72,000 clones, roughly 87% seen once. This specimen consisted of peripheral blood, obtained on day 0 of AZD1222 vaccination. The receptors derive from an adult in good health.

The chain has TRBV5-1 and TRBJ2-2, with D unclear. The CDR3 extends over 16 amino acids. Germline assignment: CDR1 SGHRS and CDR2 YFSETQ. V gave up 4 bases and J gave up 5 bases, with 18 bases separating them. CDR3 coding DNA: TGCGCCAGCAGCCCACGAGATCCGGTGGTTACCGGGGAGCTGTTTTTT. Translated: CASSPRDPVVTGELFF.

V is TRBV6-1 and J is TRBJ1-1, with unresolved D. Per the germline V gene, CDR1 is MNHNS and CDR2 is SASEGT. With 2 bases removed from V and 5 bases from J, the gap between germline ends came to 3 bases. CDR3 length equals 11 residues. The CDR3 DNA follows: TGTGCCAGCAGTGAACTTACTGAAGCTTTCTTT. It encodes CASSELTEAFF.

The chain recombines TRBV18 with TRBJ1-1, with D hard to call. The CDR3 is 12 residues long. Trimming pared 2 bases from V and 10 bases from J, leaving 11 bases between. CDR1 and CDR2 from the germline V gene are KGHSH and LQKENI. In nucleotides, the CDR3 is TGTGCCAGCTCACCAAGTAACAGCAGAGCTTTCTTT. Translation gives CASSPSNSRAFF.

This rearrangement joins TRBV30 to TRBJ1-1, with 8 bases that match TRBD1. Trimming removed 3 bases from V and 0 bases from J; junction bases left unmatched: 15. CDR1 and CDR2 from the germline V gene are GTSNPN and SVGIG (reference sequence). The CDR3 is 18 residues long. The DNA for the CDR3 is TGTGCCTGGAGCCCTCGGAAGGACAGGGCGGGAATGAACACTGAAGCTTTCTTT. Its translation: CAWSPRKDRAGMNTEAFF.

About this clone: The same CDR3 is also encoded by other DNA sequences in this sample. The chain joins TRBV30 to TRBJ1-3, with TRBD1 as a possible D gene (5 bases). V was shortened by 2 bases and J by 4 bases, with 9 bases between the two germline ends. The germline V gene has CDR1 GTSNPN and CDR2 SVGIG (reference sequence). The length of the CDR3 is 13 residues. DNA for the CDR3: TGTGCCTGGAGTTCAGGGAGCGGAAACACCATATATTTT. Translated, it gives CAWSSGSGNTIYF.

V usage is TRBV7-8 and J usage is TRBJ2-1; 12 nucleotides agree with TRBD2. Germline CDR1 reads SGHVS; CDR2 reads FQNEAQ. The junction had 3 bases not matched to a gene; V was cut back by 2 bases and J by 4 bases. The CDR3 contains 16 residues. This CDR3 reads CASSLTTSGGYNEQFF. The CDR3 DNA sequence: TGTGCCAGCAGCTTAACGACTAGCGGGGGATACAATGAGCAGTTCTTC.

The V gene is TRBV2, the J gene TRBJ1-3; D call uncertain. CDR1 is SNHLY, CDR2 FYNNEI, per germline. V was shortened by 6 bases and J by 6 bases, with 12 bases between the two germline ends. This CDR3 has 13 amino acids. CDR3: CASRRFQLNTIYF. The CDR3 DNA reads as TGTGCCAGCAGAAGATTTCAGCTAAACACCATATATTTT. Variable domain in full (rest from reference TRBV2 and TRBJ1-3): EPEVTQTPSHQVTQMGQEVILRCVPISNHLYFYWYRQILGQKVEFLVSFYNNEISEKSEIFDDQFSVERPDGSNFTLKIRSTKLEDSAMYFCASRRFQLNTIYFGEGSWLTVV.

This chain connects TRBV6-5 to TRBJ2-2; 8 nucleotides agree with TRBD2. The CDR3 length is 13 residues. The J segment lost 8 bases and the V segment lost 5 bases, leaving 4 bases of the junction unmatched. The V gene's germline CDR1 is MNHEY and CDR2 SVGAGI. CDR3 coding DNA: TGTGCCAGCAGTCGCGGGGGGTGGGGGGAGCTGTTTTTT. Protein: CASSRGGWGELFF.

CDR3 sequence reads: CASSSHLGGYTF. CDR3 bases: TGTGCCAGTAGCTCCCACCTTGGGGGCTACACCTTC. This chain joins TRBV19 and TRBJ1-2; D is undetermined. The length of the CDR3 is 12 residues. Germline V gene sequence: CDR1 LNHDA, CDR2 SQIVND (reference sequence). With 6 bases removed from V and 8 bases from J, the gap between germline ends came to 13 bases.

This rearrangement joins TRBV3-1 (or the pseudogene TRBV3-2) to TRBJ1-5; tentative D call: TRBD1 (5 bases). CDR1 is LGHDT, CDR2 YNNKEL, per germline (reference sequence). The CDR3 totals 13 residues. V was pared by 6 bases and J by 5 bases, with 11 bases between. The CDR3 sequence is CASSRDLDQPQHF. DNA for the CDR3: TGTGCCAGCAGTCGGGACCTCGATCAGCCCCAGCATTTT.

The rearrangement uses TRBV18 and TRBJ1-6; possibly TRBD1 for D (6 bases). V dropped 6 bases and J dropped 9 bases, with 18 bases sitting between them. The CDR3 runs to 15 residues. Germline CDR1 reads KGHSH; CDR2 reads LQKENI. CDR3 in amino acids: CASSPEGDIPSPLHF. The CDR3 bases are TGTGCCAGCTCGCCAGAAGGGGACATCCCTTCACCCCTCCACTTT. The full variable domain, rest sourced from reference TRBV18 and TRBJ1-6, is NAGVMQNPRHLVRRRGQEARLRCSPMKGHSHVYWYRQLPEEGLKFMVYLQKENIIDESGMPKERFSAEFPKEGPSILRIQQVVRGDSAAYFCASSPEGDIPSPLHFGNGTRLTVT.

The chain has TRBV18 and TRBJ2-7, with D tentatively TRBD1 or TRBD2 (5 bases each). The CDR3 is 18 residues long. From germline, CDR1 is KGHSH and CDR2 LQKENI. V was trimmed by 1 base and J by 0 bases, leaving 19 bases between them. For the CDR3, the DNA is TGTGCCAGCTCACCACGTGAGCTTCGGGCAGGGAGCTCCTACGAGCAGTACTTC. Its protein product is CASSPRELRAGSSYEQYF.

This sequence joins TRBV12-3 or TRBV12-4 and TRBJ1-1; perhaps TRBD1 as D (6 bases). Trimming removed 6 bases at V and 5 bases at J, with 13 bases between. The CDR3 covers 13 residues. CDR3 amino acids: CASSIGGATEAFF. In DNA form, the CDR3 reads TGTGCCAGCAGCATAGGGGGGGCGACTGAAGCTTTCTTT.

V and J are TRBV11-2 and TRBJ1-2; D call uncertain. Germline V gene sequence: CDR1 SGHAT, CDR2 FQNNGV. This CDR3 comprises 15 residues. V shed 0 bases and J shed 4 bases, with 12 bases lying between them. Here the CDR3 reads CASSLESRRPYGYTF. The CDR3 nucleotides are TGTGCCAGCAGCTTAGAGTCCAGGCGTCCCTATGGCTACACCTTC.

This clone appeared once. This sequence joins TRBV3-1 (or the pseudogene TRBV3-2) and TRBJ1-5; D is perhaps TRBD1 (6 bases). The CDR3 has 15 residues. Germline V gene data show CDR1 as LGHDT and CDR2 as YNNKEL (reference sequence). The V and J ends lost 0 bases and 9 bases respectively, with 15 bases between them. The CDR3 here is CASSQESGAGSPQHF. The DNA of the CDR3 is TGTGCCAGCAGCCAAGAGTCAGGGGCGGGATCGCCCCAGCATTTT.

V is TRBV5-8 and J is TRBJ2-6; 7 nucleotides align to TRBD1. CDR1 is SGHTS, CDR2 YDEGEE, per germline. V dropped 5 bases and J dropped 0; count of bases not matched to a gene: 11. The CDR3 covers 18 residues. Here the CDR3 DNA reads TGTGCCAGCAGGCTGACAGGGCACTTCTCCTCTGGGGCCAACGTCCTGACTTTC. As protein: CASRLTGHFSSGANVLTF.

The rearrangement uses TRBV19 and TRBJ1-4; D is perhaps TRBD1 (6 bases). V was pared by 7 bases and J by 8 bases, with 23 bases between. The CDR3 totals 16 residues. Germline V gene lookup returns CDR1 LNHDA and CDR2 SQIVND (reference sequence). The CDR3 reads CASTRGRGLLDEKLFF. The CDR3 DNA follows: TGTGCCAGTACCCGGGGCCGGGGGCTTTTAGACGAAAAACTGTTTTTT.

The genes are TRBV19 and TRBJ1-2; D is possibly TRBD1 (5 bases). The CDR3 sequence is 9 residues long. Germline V gene lookup returns CDR1 LNHDA and CDR2 SQIVND (reference sequence). With 7 bases removed from V and 8 bases from J, the gap between germline ends came to 5 bases. Here the CDR3 reads CASKGGYTF. CDR3 nucleotide sequence: TGTGCCAGTAAGGGGGGCTACACCTTC.

This sequence joins TRBV19 and TRBJ1-4; D is unresolved. The CDR3 is 15 amino acids. Between the trimmed V and J ends, which lost 4 bases and 10 bases, there was a span of 19 bases. Germline CDR1 reads LNHDA; CDR2 reads SQIVND (reference sequence). Written as DNA, the CDR3 is TGTGCCAGTAGTACCACGGCCGAGGGAGGTGCAAAACTGTTTTTT. This encodes CASSTTAEGGAKLFF.

The chain combines TRBV6-1 with TRBJ1-5, with unresolved D. The ends were cut back, 1 base at V and 4 bases at J, with 5 bases in the middle. The CDR3 totals 13 residues. Germline-derived CDR1 and CDR2 are MNHNS and SASEGT. CDR3 sequence: CASSEGLNQPQHF. CDR3 DNA sequence: TGTGCCAGCAGTGAAGGATTAAATCAGCCCCAGCATTTT.

The rearrangement links TRBV11-3 to TRBJ2-2; D is possibly TRBD1 (6 bases). This CDR3 region has 15 residues. Germline V gives CDR1 SGHNT, CDR2 YENEEA. V was clipped by 1 base and J by 8 bases, with 14 bases between them. CDR3 region: CASSLGLTGSGELFF. In DNA, the CDR3 is TGTGCCAGCAGCTTAGGGCTGACAGGATCGGGGGAGCTGTTTTTT.

This clone was detected a few times. The gene calls are TRBV4-3 and TRBJ1-6; the D gene is possibly TRBD1 (6 bases). Germline CDR1 and CDR2: LGHNA and YSLEER. Deletions cut 4 bases from V and 8 bases from J, with 12 bases between. CDR3 size: 14 residues. This CDR3 reads CASSLQGSDSPLHF. CDR3 sequence (DNA): TGCGCCAGCAGCCTTCAGGGGTCGGATTCACCCCTCCACTTT.